This T cell receptor beta chain was sequenced during a study of early stage breast cancer tumors (TCRdb year 2017). Some background on the complete study: Of the 15 to 20 invasive breast tumors, roughly 12 were found to be estrogen receptor-positive, progesterone receptor-positive and HER2-negative. About 70% of the 12 ER+/PR+/HER2- tumors were invasive ductal carcinomas, while the other four were invasive lobular carcinomas. On average, each sample got around 10-fold read coverage. Across all samples, 2,651,842 templates representing roughly 1 million unique clonotypes were detected. What the work shows at the level of the full study, not this receptor alone: Analysis by tumor subtype was prevented by the small cohort size. Compared with adjacent normal breast tissue, tumors had roughly 2.5-fold higher T cell density and higher clonality. Sequencing bulk genomic DNA from unsorted cells could not capture chain pairing or functional markers like CD4, CD8 and FOXP3. Repertoires from blood resembled normal breast more closely than tumor, and using blood as a reference for each tissue separated tumor from normal in most of the 16 patients. Enriched TCRB sequences shared across patients were mostly commonly generated sequences, unlikely to play an important role in the tumor microenvironment.

With regard to this clone: The specificity of this receptor is unknown. Base qualities are missing; no much larger clone stands one base away.

Two independent genomic DNA replicates were amplified for each sample, with approximately 0.5 ug used for blood and about 1.5 ug for tumor or normal breast. TCRB sequencing of genomic DNA was carried out with the ImmunoSeq Intro kit according to the manufacturer's instructions. The multiplex PCR ran for 25 to 35 cycles using proprietary primers and spike-in control sequences for absolute quantification. An 87-bp fragment spanning the CDR3 and flanking V and J genes was sequenced with single-end 150-bp reads. Each lane of an Illumina MiSeq using version 3.0 chemistry carried seven multiplexed samples, with two replicates per sample. As for the original processing: The vendor's proprietary pipeline processed the raw data and merged both replicates into a single result for each sample. Clonotypes were defined as productive rearrangements sharing the V-gene family, CDR3 amino acid sequence and J-gene segment. Clonality was calculated as 1 minus the normalized Shannon entropy (Pielou evenness) of TCRB abundances. To estimate T cell density, the total number of templates was divided by the number of input cells, which was inferred from the amount of DNA input. Recon was used with default parameters to estimate total repertoire diversity and clonality. A clonotype was considered tumor-enriched if its abundance in tumor exceeded 0.1% and was at least 32-fold higher than its abundance in normal breast. The immuneACCESS repertoire file appears here via TCRdb, limited to in-frame rearrangements. These files lack a portion of the clones; in checked studies, under half of the deficit traces to unresolved V genes, and the cause of the others is not known. Clone size and the V and J calls come from that table; the DNA yielded D and trimming. For this sample there are 35,000 to 45,000 clones; over 70% appear just once. Clones ranked in the top ten supply 6.8% of the sample.

For this chain, trimming is 6 bases at the V end and 2 bases at the J end, and the number of junction bases without a gene match is 1. The CDR3 starts with the cysteine, ends with the phenylalanine, and has 13 residues. CDR3 DNA is the only sequence kept; it has 39 bases, read in frame from the first base. Based on the germline V gene, the CDR1 and CDR2 sequences are MNHEY and SVGAGI. The study profiled bulk TCR beta-chain repertoires in matched peripheral blood, tumor and adjacent normal breast tissue taken from roughly 17 patients with early-stage breast cancer. Before surgery, roughly 4.5-11 mL of whole blood was collected in EDTA tubes and processed within 2 hours. Ficoll-Paque centrifugation in SepMate-50 tubes was used to isolate peripheral blood mononuclear cells. PBMCs were cryopreserved in aliquots of about 2 to 4.5 million cells in 90% FBS with around 10% DMSO and kept in liquid nitrogen. The Qiagen AllPrep DNA/RNA Mini kit was used to extract genomic DNA.

The TCR sequence derives from a person aged 60 to 70 with breast cancer. The sequenced sample was blood. The chain couples TRBV6-5 to TRBJ2-7, with 10 junctional bases fitting TRBD1. The sequenced DNA is TGTGCCAGCAGAGGGACAGGGGCCTACGAGCAGTACTTC. This sequence encodes CASRGTGAYEQYF.